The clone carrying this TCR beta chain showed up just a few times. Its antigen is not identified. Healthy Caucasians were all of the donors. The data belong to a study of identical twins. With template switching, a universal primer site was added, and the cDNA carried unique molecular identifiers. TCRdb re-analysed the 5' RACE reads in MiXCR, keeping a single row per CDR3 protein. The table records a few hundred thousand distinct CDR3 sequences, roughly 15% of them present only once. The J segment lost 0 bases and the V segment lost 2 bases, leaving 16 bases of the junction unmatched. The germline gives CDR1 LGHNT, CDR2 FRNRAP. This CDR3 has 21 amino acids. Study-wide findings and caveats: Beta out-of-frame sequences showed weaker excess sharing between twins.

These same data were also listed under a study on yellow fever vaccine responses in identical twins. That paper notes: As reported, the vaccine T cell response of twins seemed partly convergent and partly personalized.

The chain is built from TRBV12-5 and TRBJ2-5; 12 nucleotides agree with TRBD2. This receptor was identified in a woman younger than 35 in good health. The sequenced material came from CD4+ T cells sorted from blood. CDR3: CASGLTEPGLAGRRNQETQYF. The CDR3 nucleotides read TGTGCTAGTGGTTTGACCGAACCGGGACTAGCGGGTCGTCGAAACCAAGAGACCCAGTACTTC.